Following are 18 T cell receptor beta chains from one sample sequenced in a study of blood T cell repertoires in COVID-19. Libraries were prepared by immunoSEQ multiplex PCR; TCRdb keeps only in-frame clonotypes and omits some of them. The sample holds more than 150,000 clones; over 75% are singletons and the top ten take over 10%. What was sequenced was peripheral blood. These receptors were collected from a man in his 70s who had recovered from COVID-19.

This clone appeared many times. The rearrangement joins TRBV7-9 to TRBJ2-1, with 7 bases aligning to TRBD1. V was pared by 6 bases and J by 3 bases, with 8 bases of the junction left unmatched. Germline values: CDR1 SEHNR, CDR2 FQNEAQ (reference sequence). The CDR3 runs to 15 residues. The CDR3 DNA sequence: TGTGCCAGCAGGCGAGGGACAGACTACTACAATGAGCAGTTCTTC. This codes for CASRRGTDYYNEQFF.

The chain links TRBV28 to TRBJ1-1; D perhaps matches TRBD1 (5 bases). CDR1 and CDR2 (germline): MDHEN, SYDVKM. V dropped 7 bases and J dropped 3 bases, with 12 bases sitting between them. CDR3 size: 13 residues. The chain's CDR3 is CASNLPGHTEAFF. Here the CDR3 DNA reads TGTGCCAGCAATCTGCCAGGGCACACTGAAGCTTTCTTT.

This sequence joins TRBV5-6 and TRBJ2-7, with D perhaps matching TRBD2 (5 bases). This CDR3 region has 13 residues. Germline lookup yields CDR1 SGHDT and CDR2 YYEEEE. V was clipped by 3 bases and J by 2 bases, with 9 bases between them. CDR3 DNA: TGTGCCAGCAGCTCCGGGGAAACCTACGAGCAGTACTTC. Protein product: CASSSGETYEQYF.

The CDR3 loop reads CASSQYTSGSQETQYF. The CDR3 DNA follows: TGTGCCAGCAGCCAATACACTAGCGGGAGCCAAGAGACCCAGTACTTC. The V call is TRBV3-1 (or the pseudogene TRBV3-2), the J call TRBJ2-5; 11 positions agree with TRBD2. The V segment lost 2 bases and the J segment 1 base; nucleotides outside the gene matches: 3. This CDR3 region has 16 residues. The germline gives CDR1 LGHDT, CDR2 YNNKEL (reference sequence).

This clone was picked up a small number of times. The chain has TRBV5-1 and TRBJ2-2, with D uncertain. The ends were cut back, 2 bases at V and 1 base at J, with 6 bases in the middle. The CDR3 sequence is 14 residues long. Germline assignment: CDR1 SGHRS and CDR2 YFSETQ. CDR3 DNA: TGCGCCAGCAGCTTAGGCGGGAACACCGGGGAGCTGTTTTTT. Translated, it gives CASSLGGNTGELFF.

The rearrangement links TRBV6-5 to TRBJ1-1; TRBD1 aligns across 10 bases. The germline V gene encodes CDR1 MNHEY and CDR2 SVGAGI. With 7 bases clipped from V and 7 bases from J, the junction kept 9 bases outside the gene matches. The length of the CDR3 is 14 residues. For the CDR3, the DNA is TGTGCCAGCAATAGAAGGGACAGGGGAAATGAAGCTTTCTTT. Amino acid sequence: CASNRRDRGNEAFF.

This chain joins TRBV3-1 (or the pseudogene TRBV3-2) and TRBJ2-5, with 10 bases matching TRBD2. Per the germline V gene, CDR1 is LGHDT and CDR2 is YNNKEL (reference sequence). The CDR3 is made up of 16 amino acids. The V gene end was trimmed by 4 bases and the J gene end by 3 bases; junction bases not matched to a gene: 8. The CDR3 here is CASSLRGTSDKETQYF. DNA of the CDR3: TGTGCCAGCAGCCTCCGAGGGACTAGCGACAAAGAGACCCAGTACTTC.

The genes are TRBV5-5 and TRBJ2-1; the match to TRBD1 covers 7 bases. This CDR3 comprises 16 residues. The V and J ends lost 4 bases and 8 bases, in that order; junction bases with no gene match: 15. CDR1 and CDR2 (germline): SGHKS, YYEKEE (reference sequence). In DNA form, the CDR3 reads TGTGCCAGCAGCCCGAGACAGGGCTCTCTTGTGGATGAGCAGTTCTTC. Its translation: CASSPRQGSLVDEQFF.

This clone was counted a few times. This chain joins TRBV28 and TRBJ2-7; a possible D gene is TRBD2 (6 bases). The length of the CDR3 is 13 residues. V dropped 1 base and J dropped 5 bases, with 9 bases sitting between them. CDR1 MDHEN and CDR2 SYDVKM come from the germline V gene. CDR3 residues: CASSLFGGDEQYF. CDR3 bases: TGTGCCAGCAGTTTATTTGGAGGGGACGAGCAGTACTTC.

CDR3 loop: CASSPGQTGINEQYF. Here the CDR3 DNA reads TGTGCCAGCTCACCAGGTCAGACAGGGATAAACGAGCAGTACTTC. The chain uses TRBV18 and TRBJ2-7, with 7 nucleotides matching TRBD1. Trimming at V came to 2 bases and at J to 5 bases, leaving 9 bases not matched to a gene. The CDR3 covers 15 residues. Germline assignment: CDR1 KGHSH and CDR2 LQKENI. The full variable domain, rest sourced from reference TRBV18 and TRBJ2-7, is NAGVMQNPRHLVRRRGQEARLRCSPMKGHSHVYWYRQLPEEGLKFMVYLQKENIIDESGMPKERFSAEFPKEGPSILRIQQVVRGDSAAYFCASSPGQTGINEQYFGPGTRLTVT.

The rearrangement links TRBV19 to TRBJ1-5, with D unresolved. The CDR3 is 14 amino acids. V lost 3 bases to trimming and J lost 4 bases, with 10 bases between them. Germline CDR1 and CDR2: LNHDA and SQIVND (reference sequence). The CDR3 loop is CASSMRRGNQPQHF. CDR3 bases: TGTGCCAGTAGTATGAGGAGAGGTAATCAGCCCCAGCATTTT.

This clone was seen many times. The gene calls are TRBV7-9 and TRBJ2-7; 10 bases map to TRBD1. Germline CDR1 is SEHNR and CDR2 is FQNEAQ (reference sequence). The CDR3 extends over 13 amino acids. With 6 bases clipped from V and 2 bases from J, the junction kept 1 base outside the gene matches. The chain's CDR3 is CASSDRGPYEQYF. The CDR3 bases are TGTGCCAGCAGTGACAGGGGGCCCTACGAGCAGTACTTC.

CDR3 amino acids: CASSWEERELDNEQFF. CDR3 nucleotides: TGTGCCAGCAGCTGGGAAGAGCGGGAGCTAGACAATGAGCAGTTCTTC. The chain uses TRBV7-2 and TRBJ2-1, with 8 nucleotides matching TRBD2. There are 16 residues in the CDR3. CDR1 and CDR2 (germline): SGHTA, FQGNSA. Trimming cost V 4 bases and J 5 bases; bases outside gene matches: 10.

The chain uses TRBV19 and TRBJ2-5; 8 bases line up with TRBD1. Germline V CDR1 and CDR2: LNHDA, SQIVND (reference sequence). This CDR3 has 15 residues. V was pared by 6 bases and J by 4 bases, with 10 bases of the junction left unmatched. In DNA form, the CDR3 reads TGTGCCAGTAGCCCCCCCGACAGGGGCAGAGAGACCCAGTACTTC. Translation: CASSPPDRGRETQYF.

This chain uses TRBV19 with TRBJ2-1, with D perhaps matching TRBD2 (5 bases). The CDR3 totals 17 residues. Germline CDR1 reads LNHDA; CDR2 reads SQIVND (reference sequence). Trimming removed 1 base at V and 0 bases at J, with 13 bases between. The DNA for the CDR3 is TGTGCCAGTAGTATAGGTGGACTGGCGGGCTCCTACAATGAGCAGTTCTTC. Its translation is CASSIGGLAGSYNEQFF.

The CDR3 DNA follows: TGCGCCAGCAGCTTTGGGCAGAACACTGAAGCTTTCTTT. Amino acid sequence: CASSFGQNTEAFF. The chain combines TRBV5-1 with TRBJ1-1; D remains unclear. This CDR3 is 13 amino acids long. Trimming left V 2 bases short and J 1 base short, with 6 bases between. CDR1 is SGHRS, CDR2 YFSETQ, per germline. The entire variable domain, with the rest obtained from reference TRBV5-1 and TRBJ1-1, is as follows: KAGVTQTPRYLIKTRGQQVTLSCSPISGHRSVSWYQQTPGQGLQFLFEYFSETQRNKGNFPGRFSGRQFSNSRSEMNVSTLELGDSALYLCASSFGQNTEAFFGQGTRLTVV.

V usage is TRBV2 and J usage is TRBJ2-7; 7 bases map to TRBD1. CDR1 is SNHLY, CDR2 FYNNEI, per germline. CDR3 length: 15 amino acids. V was clipped by 4 bases and J by 3 bases; unmatched bases: 9. The CDR3 is CASSGTSGTDYEQYF. The CDR3 bases are TGTGCCAGCAGTGGAACTTCCGGGACAGACTACGAGCAGTACTTC.

The rearrangement uses TRBV5-1 and TRBJ2-1, with D possibly matching TRBD2 (5 bases). The CDR3 covers 13 residues. Germline CDR1 is SGHRS and CDR2 is YFSETQ. Trimming left V 7 bases short and J 4 bases short, with 12 bases between. The CDR3 region has the DNA TGCGCCAGCCGGAGGACGGAGTACAATGAGCAGTTCTTC. The encoded protein is CASRRTEYNEQFF.